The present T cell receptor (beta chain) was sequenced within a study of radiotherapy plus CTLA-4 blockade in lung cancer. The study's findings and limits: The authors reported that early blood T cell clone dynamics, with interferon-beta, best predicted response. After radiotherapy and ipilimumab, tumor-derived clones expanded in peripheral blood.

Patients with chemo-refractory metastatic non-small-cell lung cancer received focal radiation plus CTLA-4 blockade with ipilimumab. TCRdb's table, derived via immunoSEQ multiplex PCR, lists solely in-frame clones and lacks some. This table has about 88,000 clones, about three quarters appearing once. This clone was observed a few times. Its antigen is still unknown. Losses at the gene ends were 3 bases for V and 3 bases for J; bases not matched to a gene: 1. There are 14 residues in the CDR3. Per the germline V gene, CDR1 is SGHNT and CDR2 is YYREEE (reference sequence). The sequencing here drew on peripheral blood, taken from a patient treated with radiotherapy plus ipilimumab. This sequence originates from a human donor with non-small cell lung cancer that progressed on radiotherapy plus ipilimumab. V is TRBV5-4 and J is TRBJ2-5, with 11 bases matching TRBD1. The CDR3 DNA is TGTGCCAGCAGCTGGACAGGGGGCAAAGAGACCCAGTACTTC. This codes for CASSWTGGKETQYF. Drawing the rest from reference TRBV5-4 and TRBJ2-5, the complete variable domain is ETGVTQSPTHLIKTRGQQVTLRCSSQSGHNTVSWYQQALGQGPQFIFQYYREEENGRGNFPPRFSGLQFPNYSSELNVNALELDDSALYLCASSWTGGKETQYFGPGTRLLVL.